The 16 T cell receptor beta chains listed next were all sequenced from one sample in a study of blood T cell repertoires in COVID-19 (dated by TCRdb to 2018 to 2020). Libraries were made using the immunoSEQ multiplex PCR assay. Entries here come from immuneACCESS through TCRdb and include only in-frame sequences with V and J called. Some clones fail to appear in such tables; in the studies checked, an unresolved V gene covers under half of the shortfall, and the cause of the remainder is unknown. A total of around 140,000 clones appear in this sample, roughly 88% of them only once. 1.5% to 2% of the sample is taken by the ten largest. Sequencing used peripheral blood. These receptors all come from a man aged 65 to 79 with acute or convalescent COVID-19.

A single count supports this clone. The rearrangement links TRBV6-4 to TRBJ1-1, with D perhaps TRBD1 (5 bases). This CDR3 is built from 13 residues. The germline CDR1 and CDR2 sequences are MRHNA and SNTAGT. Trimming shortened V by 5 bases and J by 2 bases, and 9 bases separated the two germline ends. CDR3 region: CASSLQGNTEAFF. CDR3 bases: TGTGCCAGCAGTTTGCAGGGCAACACTGAAGCTTTCTTT.

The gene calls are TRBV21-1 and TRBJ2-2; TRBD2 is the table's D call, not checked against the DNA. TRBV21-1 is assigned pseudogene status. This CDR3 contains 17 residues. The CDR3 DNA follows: TGTGCCAGCCCGGTTAGGGAGCGGGGGGGTGGCACCGGGGAGCTGTTTTTT. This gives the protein CASPVRERGGGTGELFF.

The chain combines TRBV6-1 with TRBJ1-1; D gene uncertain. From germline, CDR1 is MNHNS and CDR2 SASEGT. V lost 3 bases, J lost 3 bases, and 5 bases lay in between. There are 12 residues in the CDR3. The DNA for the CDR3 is TGTGCCAGCAGTGACCGTTACACTGAAGCTTTCTTT. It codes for CASSDRYTEAFF.

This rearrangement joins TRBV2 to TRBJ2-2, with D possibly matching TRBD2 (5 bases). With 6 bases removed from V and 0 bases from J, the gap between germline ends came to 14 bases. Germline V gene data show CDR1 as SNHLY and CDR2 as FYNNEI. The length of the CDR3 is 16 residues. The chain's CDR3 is CASRIGRITNTGELFF. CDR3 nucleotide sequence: TGTGCCAGCAGGATAGGGAGAATTACGAACACCGGGGAGCTGTTTTTT.

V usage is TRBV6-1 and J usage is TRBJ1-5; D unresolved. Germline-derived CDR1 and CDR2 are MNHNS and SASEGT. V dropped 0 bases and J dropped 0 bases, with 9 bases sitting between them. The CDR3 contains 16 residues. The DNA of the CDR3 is TGTGCCAGCAGTGAAGCATTCAGTTATAGCAATCAGCCCCAGCATTTT. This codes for CASSEAFSYSNQPQHF.

The CDR3 loop reads CASSLWGGSGANVLTF. Here the CDR3 DNA reads TGTGCCAGCAGTTTATGGGGGGGCTCTGGGGCCAACGTCCTGACTTTC. The J gene is TRBJ2-6, the V gene TRBV28, with D perhaps TRBD2 (6 bases). Germline V gene data show CDR1 as MDHEN and CDR2 as SYDVKM. The CDR3 sequence is 16 residues long. V was trimmed by 0 bases and J by 0 bases, leaving 6 bases between them.

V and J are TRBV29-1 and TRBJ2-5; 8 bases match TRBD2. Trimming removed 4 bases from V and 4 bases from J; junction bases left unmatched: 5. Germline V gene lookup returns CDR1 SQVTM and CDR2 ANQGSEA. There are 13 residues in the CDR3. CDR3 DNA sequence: TGCAGCGTTGCCGAAGGACTAGCAGAGACCCAGTACTTC. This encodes CSVAEGLAETQYF.

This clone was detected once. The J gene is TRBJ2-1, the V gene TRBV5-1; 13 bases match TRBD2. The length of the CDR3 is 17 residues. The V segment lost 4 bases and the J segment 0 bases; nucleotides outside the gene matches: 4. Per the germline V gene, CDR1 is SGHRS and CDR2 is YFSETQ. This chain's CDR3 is CASSPGLAGSSYNEQFF. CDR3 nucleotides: TGCGCCAGCAGCCCGGGACTAGCGGGGAGCTCCTACAATGAGCAGTTCTTC. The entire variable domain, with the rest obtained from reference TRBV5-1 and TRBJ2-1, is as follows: KAGVTQTPRYLIKTRGQQVTLSCSPISGHRSVSWYQQTPGQGLQFLFEYFSETQRNKGNFPGRFSGRQFSNSRSEMNVSTLELGDSALYLCASSPGLAGSSYNEQFFGPGTRLTVL.

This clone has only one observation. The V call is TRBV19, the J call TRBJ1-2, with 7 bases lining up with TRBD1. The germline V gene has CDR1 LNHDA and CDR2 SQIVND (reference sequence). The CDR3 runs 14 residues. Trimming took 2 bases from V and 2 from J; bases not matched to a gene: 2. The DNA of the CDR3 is TGTGCCAGTAGTATACAGGGACAGAACTATGGCTACACCTTC. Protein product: CASSIQGQNYGYTF.

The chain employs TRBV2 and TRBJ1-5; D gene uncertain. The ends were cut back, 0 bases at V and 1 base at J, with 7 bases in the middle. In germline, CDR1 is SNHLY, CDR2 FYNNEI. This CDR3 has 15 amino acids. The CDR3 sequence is CASSEALRSNQPQHF. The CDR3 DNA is TGTGCCAGCAGTGAAGCGCTGAGAAGCAATCAGCCCCAGCATTTT. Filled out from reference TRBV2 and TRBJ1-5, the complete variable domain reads EPEVTQTPSHQVTQMGQEVILRCVPISNHLYFYWYRQILGQKVEFLVSFYNNEISEKSEIFDDQFSVERPDGSNFTLKIRSTKLEDSAMYFCASSEALRSNQPQHFGDGTRLSIL.

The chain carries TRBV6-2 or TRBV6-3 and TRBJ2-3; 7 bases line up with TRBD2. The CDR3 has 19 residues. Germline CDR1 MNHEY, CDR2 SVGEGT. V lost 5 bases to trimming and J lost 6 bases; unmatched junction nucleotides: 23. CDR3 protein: CASSLPRGAGKFSVDTQYF. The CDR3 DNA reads TGTGCCAGCAGTCTACCTCGGGGAGCGGGGAAATTCTCGGTTGATACGCAGTATTTT.

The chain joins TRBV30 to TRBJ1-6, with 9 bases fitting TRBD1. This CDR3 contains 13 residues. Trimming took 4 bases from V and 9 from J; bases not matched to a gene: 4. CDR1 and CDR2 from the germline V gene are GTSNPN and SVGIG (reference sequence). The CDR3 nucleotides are TGTGCCTGGAAGGGACAGGGAAGTTCACCCCTCCACTTT. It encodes CAWKGQGSSPLHF.

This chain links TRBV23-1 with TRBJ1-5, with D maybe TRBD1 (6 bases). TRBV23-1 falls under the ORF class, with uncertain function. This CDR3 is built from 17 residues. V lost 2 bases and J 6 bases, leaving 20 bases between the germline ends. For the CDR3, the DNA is TGCGCCAGCAGTCAAGAGAAGTTGGGCCAGGGGATTCAGCCCCAGCATTTT. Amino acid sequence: CASSQEKLGQGIQPQHF.

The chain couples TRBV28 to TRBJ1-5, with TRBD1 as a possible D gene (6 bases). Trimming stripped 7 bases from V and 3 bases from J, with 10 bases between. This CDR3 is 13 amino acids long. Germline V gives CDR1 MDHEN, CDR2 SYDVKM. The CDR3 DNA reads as TGTGCCAGCACCGGACAGCACAATCAGCCCCAGCATTTT. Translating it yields CASTGQHNQPQHF.

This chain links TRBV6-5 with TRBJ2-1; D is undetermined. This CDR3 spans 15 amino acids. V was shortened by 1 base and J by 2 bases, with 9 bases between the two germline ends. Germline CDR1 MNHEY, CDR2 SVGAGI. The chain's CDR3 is CASSYFASAYNEQFF. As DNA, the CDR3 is TGTGCCAGCAGTTACTTTGCGAGTGCCTACAATGAGCAGTTCTTC.

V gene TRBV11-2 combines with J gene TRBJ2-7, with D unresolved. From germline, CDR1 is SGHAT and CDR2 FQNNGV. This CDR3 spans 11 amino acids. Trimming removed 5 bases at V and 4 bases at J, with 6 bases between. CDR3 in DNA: TGTGCCAGCAGCCCCCAGTACGAGCAGTACTTC. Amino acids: CASSPQYEQYF.